This T cell receptor (beta chain) emerged from a study of shared clonotypes between healthy human individuals. Study-wide context: A few men and a couple of women, aged 18 to 49, were donors.

As for this clone: Antigen specificity is unknown.

Sequencing was at deep level. Assay: immunoSEQ multiplex PCR; the TCRdb copy retains only in-frame clones and omits some. The sample holds about 1,800,000 clones; approximately 95% are singletons and the top ten take approximately 1.2%. Overall study results and limits: Tissues were not sampled, only blood, and their repertoires likely differ. On the whole, naive subsets had larger estimated richness than memory subsets had.

Naive CD8 cells were CD45RO-negative, positively selected for CCR7, excluding terminally differentiated effector memory CD45RA+ cells. V lost 2 bases to trimming and J lost 0 bases, with 12 bases between them. The CDR3 length is 15 residues. In germline, CDR1 is GTSNPN, CDR2 SVGIG (reference sequence). This receptor was identified in a man between 18 and 35 years old in good health. The chain couples TRBV30 to TRBJ2-3; D ambiguous. The specimen sequenced was naive CD8+ T cells sorted from blood. CDR3 sequence reads: CAWSNGSASTDTQYF. The CDR3 coding sequence is TGTGCCTGGAGTAACGGCTCGGCTAGCACAGATACGCAGTATTTT.